Each of the 18 T cell receptor beta chains below was sequenced from the same sample in a study of CD8 T cells in Susac syndrome. Reverse transcription of 0.5 to 1 ug RNA was performed with random hexamers. TCRdb redid the calling of the immunoSEQ multiplex PCR reads with MiXCR, one entry per CDR3 protein. The profile shows more than 150,000 distinct CDR3 sequences, almost 96% of them singletons. Specimen: CD4+ T cells from PBMCs. The receptors come from a human donor with Susac syndrome.

This chain uses TRBV5-1 with TRBJ2-5, with TRBD1 identical over 7 bases. J was trimmed by 4 bases and V by 0 bases; bases with no gene match: 9. The CDR3 is 16 residues long. From germline, CDR1 is SGHRS and CDR2 YFSETQ. In nucleotides, the CDR3 is TGCGCCAGCAGCTTGGGGGCAGGGGGTATTGCAGAGACCCAGTACTTC. This codes for CASSLGAGGIAETQYF.

This clonotype has a single count. The chain has TRBV28 and TRBJ2-6; D is unresolved. Germline V CDR1 and CDR2: MDHEN, SYDVKM. The CDR3 has 14 residues. Trimming shortened V by 7 bases and J by 0 bases, and 7 bases separated the two germline ends. The CDR3: CASKLSSGANVLTF. The CDR3 DNA is TGTGCCAGCAAATTAAGCTCTGGGGCCAACGTCCTGACTTTC.

The J gene is TRBJ2-5, the V gene TRBV30; no definite D call. The germline gives CDR1 GTSNPN, CDR2 SVGIG (reference sequence). The CDR3 consists of 13 residues. Trimming cost V 2 bases and J 0 bases, with 7 bases left between them. CDR3 amino acids: CAWSRPNQETQYF. The CDR3 DNA sequence: TGTGCCTGGAGTCGACCCAACCAAGAGACCCAGTACTTC.

The chain combines TRBV10-3 with TRBJ1-2, with 12 bases lining up with TRBD1. The ends lost 3 bases at V and 8 bases at J; junction bases unmatched: 7. The CDR3 consists of 15 residues. CDR1 and CDR2 (germline): ENHRY, SYGVKD. The CDR3 here is CAISDSGTGGGGYTF. CDR3 nucleotides: TGTGCCATCAGTGACTCTGGGACAGGGGGCGGCGGCTACACCTTC.

This clonotype appeared once. The V call is TRBV5-1, the J call TRBJ2-6; 7 bases are shared with TRBD1. The germline V gene has CDR1 SGHRS and CDR2 YFSETQ. V was pared by 3 bases and J by 1 base, with 10 bases of the junction left unmatched. There are 18 residues in the CDR3. The CDR3 coding sequence is TGCGCCAGCAGCTCCGGGACAGTGCCCTATTCTGGGGCCAACGTCCTGACTTTC. Protein: CASSSGTVPYSGANVLTF.

The chain uses TRBV12-3 or TRBV12-4 and TRBJ2-5; 15 bases match TRBD2. CDR3 length: 17 residues. The V gene end was trimmed by 6 bases and the J gene end by 1 base; junction bases not matched to a gene: 6. CDR3 loop: CASRTGTSGGFQETQYF. The CDR3 DNA sequence: TGTGCCAGCAGAACCGGGACTAGCGGGGGGTTCCAAGAGACCCAGTACTTC.

The chain recombines TRBV29-1 with TRBJ2-5; the match to TRBD1 covers 7 bases. Germline CDR1 is SQVTM and CDR2 is ANQGSEA. This CDR3 has 12 residues. With V trimmed by 7 bases and J by 7 bases, 9 bases remained unmatched. The CDR3 nucleotides are TGCAGCGACGGACAGGAGGTTAGGACCCAGTACTTC. Its protein product is CSDGQEVRTQYF. The full variable domain, in which reference TRBV29-1 and TRBJ2-5 provide the parts outside the CDR3, is SAVISQKPSRDICQRGTSLTIQCQVDSQVTMMFWYRQQPGQSLTLIATANQGSEATYESGFVIDKFPISRPNLTFSTLTVSNMSPEDSSIYLCSDGQEVRTQYFGPGTRLLVL.

V gene TRBV7-2 combines with J gene TRBJ2-4; 13 nucleotides agree with TRBD2. The V gene's germline CDR1 is SGHTA and CDR2 FQGNSA. The CDR3 extends over 17 amino acids. With V trimmed by 3 bases and J by 7 bases, 9 bases remained unmatched. This CDR3 is CASSFGALAGGMNIQYF. CDR3 coding DNA: TGTGCCAGCAGCTTTGGGGCACTAGCGGGGGGGATGAACATTCAGTACTTC.

V is TRBV19 and J is TRBJ1-2; 8 nucleotides line up with TRBD1. The V gene's germline CDR1 is LNHDA and CDR2 SQIVND (reference sequence). The V gene end was trimmed by 9 bases and the J gene end by 7 bases; junction bases not matched to a gene: 10. The CDR3 is made up of 13 amino acids. The CDR3 DNA sequence: TGTGCCAGCCGGACAGGGACTATCGGTGGCTACACCTTC. Its protein product is CASRTGTIGGYTF.

The CDR3 sequence: CASSPPGTGSRETQYF. For the CDR3, the DNA is TGTGCCAGCAGTCCCCCCGGGACAGGGTCCCGAGAGACCCAGTACTTC. The chain employs TRBV12-3 or TRBV12-4 and TRBJ2-5; 9 bases match TRBD1. This CDR3 is built from 16 residues. V dropped 5 bases and J dropped 4; count of bases not matched to a gene: 11.

The rearrangement links TRBV12-3 or TRBV12-4 to TRBJ2-7; a weak D match, TRBD2 (5 bases). The CDR3 covers 14 residues. V lost 6 bases, J lost 5 bases, and 17 bases lay in between. The CDR3 loop is CASRELGLPDEQYF. CDR3 nucleotides: TGTGCCAGCAGAGAACTTGGACTGCCTGACGAGCAGTACTTC.

This clonotype was counted a single time. V and J are TRBV20-1 and TRBJ2-3; D gene ambiguous. CDR3 length: 13 residues. Germline V lookup: CDR1 DFQATT, CDR2 SNEGSKA (reference sequence). V gave up 5 bases and J gave up 4 bases, with 13 bases separating them. The DNA for the CDR3 is TGCAGTGCTCGCCAGGACGGGCCAGATACGCAGTATTTT. Its translation is CSARQDGPDTQYF.

CDR3 region: CSVEGAPGNTIYF. In nucleotides, the CDR3 is TGCAGCGTTGAAGGGGCACCCGGAAACACCATATATTTT. The genes are TRBV29-1 and TRBJ1-3; D gene uncertain. Germline CDR1 reads SQVTM; CDR2 reads ANQGSEA. V was shortened by 1 base and J by 4 bases, with 8 bases between the two germline ends. CDR3 length: 13 amino acids. Full variable domain (rest looked up from reference TRBV29-1 and TRBJ1-3): SAVISQKPSRDICQRGTSLTIQCQVDSQVTMMFWYRQQPGQSLTLIATANQGSEATYESGFVIDKFPISRPNLTFSTLTVSNMSPEDSSIYLCSVEGAPGNTIYFGEGSWLTVV.

The chain links TRBV18 to TRBJ1-4, with TRBD1 identical over 8 bases. This CDR3 contains 15 residues. The junction had 7 bases not matched to a gene; V was cut back by 4 bases and J by 6 bases. Germline loops: CDR1 KGHSH, CDR2 LQKENI. The CDR3 spells CASSLLDRADEKLFF. In DNA form, the CDR3 reads TGTGCCAGCTCACTATTGGACAGGGCAGATGAAAAACTGTTTTTT.

The rearrangement links TRBV2 to TRBJ2-1; 10 bases match TRBD1. Germline CDR1 is SNHLY and CDR2 is FYNNEI. The CDR3 covers 14 residues. V lost 6 bases and J lost 5; bases outside the gene matches: 4. Here the CDR3 reads CASRAGQGNNEQFF. In nucleotides, the CDR3 is TGTGCCAGCAGGGCGGGACAGGGGAACAATGAGCAGTTCTTC.

The V gene is TRBV4-3, the J gene TRBJ2-2; D gene uncertain. CDR1 and CDR2 from the germline V gene are LGHNA and YSLEER. This CDR3 spans 15 amino acids. Trimming stripped 0 bases from V and 4 bases from J, with 9 bases between. CDR3 DNA: TGCGCCAGCAGCCAAGACGGGCCGACCACCGGGGAGCTGTTTTTT. Amino acid sequence: CASSQDGPTTGELFF.

The V call is TRBV6-2 or TRBV6-3, the J call TRBJ1-1; possibly TRBD1 for D (5 bases). The CDR3 totals 20 residues. V lost 1 base, J lost 3 bases, and 27 bases lay in between. In germline, CDR1 is MNHEY, CDR2 SVGEGT. The CDR3 reads CASSYLTPGTSRVKDTEAFF. CDR3 nucleotides: TGTGCCAGCAGTTACTTAACCCCTGGGACGTCCAGGGTGAAGGACACTGAAGCTTTCTTT.

The chain joins TRBV20-1 to TRBJ2-5; D is unresolved. This CDR3 comprises 14 residues. Germline V gives CDR1 DFQATT, CDR2 SNEGSKA (reference sequence). V was trimmed by 0 bases and J by 5 bases, leaving 13 bases between them. The CDR3 DNA reads TGCAGTGCTAGAGATCCCCCCCCCTCGGAGACCCAGTACTTC. Translated, it gives CSARDPPPSETQYF.